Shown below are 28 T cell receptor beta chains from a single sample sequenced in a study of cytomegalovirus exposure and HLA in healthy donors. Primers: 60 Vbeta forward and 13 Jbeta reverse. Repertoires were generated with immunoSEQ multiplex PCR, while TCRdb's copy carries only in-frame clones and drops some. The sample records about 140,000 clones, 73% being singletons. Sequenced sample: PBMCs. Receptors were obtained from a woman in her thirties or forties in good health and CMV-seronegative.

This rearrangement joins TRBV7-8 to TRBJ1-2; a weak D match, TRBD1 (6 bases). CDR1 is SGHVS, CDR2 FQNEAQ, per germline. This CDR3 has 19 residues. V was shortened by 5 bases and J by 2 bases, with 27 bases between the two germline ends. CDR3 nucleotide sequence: TGTGCCAGCAGCCCAAGGGGGAGGGGACTCTACCCCCTAAACTATGGCTACACCTTC. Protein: CASSPRGRGLYPLNYGYTF. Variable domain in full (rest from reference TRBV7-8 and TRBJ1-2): GAGVSQSPRYKVAKRGQDVALRCDPISGHVSLFWYQQALGQGPEFLTYFQNEAQLDKSGLPSDRFFAERPEGSVSTLKIQRTQQEDSAVYLCASSPRGRGLYPLNYGYTFGSGTRLTVV.

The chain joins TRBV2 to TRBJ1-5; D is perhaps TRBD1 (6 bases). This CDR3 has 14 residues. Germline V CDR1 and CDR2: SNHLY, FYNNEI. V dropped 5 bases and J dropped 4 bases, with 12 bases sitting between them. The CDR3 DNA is TGTGCCAGCAGTCCCAATACAGGGAATCAGCCCCAGCATTTT. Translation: CASSPNTGNQPQHF.

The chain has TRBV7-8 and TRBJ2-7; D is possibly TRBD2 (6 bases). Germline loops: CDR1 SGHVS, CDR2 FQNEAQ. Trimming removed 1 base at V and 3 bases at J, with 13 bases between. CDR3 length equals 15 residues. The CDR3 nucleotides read TGTGCCAGCAGCTTAGTTGGTGGGAGGCTCTACGAGCAGTACGTC. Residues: CASSLVGGRLYEQYV.

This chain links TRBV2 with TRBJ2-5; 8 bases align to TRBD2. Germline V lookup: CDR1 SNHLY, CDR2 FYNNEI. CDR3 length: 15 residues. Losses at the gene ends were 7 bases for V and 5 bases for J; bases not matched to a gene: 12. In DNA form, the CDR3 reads TGTGCCAGCAACGTAGCGGGGACGGGAGAGGAGACCCAGTACTTC. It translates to CASNVAGTGEETQYF.

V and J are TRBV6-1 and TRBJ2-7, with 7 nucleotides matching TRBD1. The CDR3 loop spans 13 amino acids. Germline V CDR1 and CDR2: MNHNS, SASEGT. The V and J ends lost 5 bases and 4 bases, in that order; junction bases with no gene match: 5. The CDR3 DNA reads TGTGCCAGCAGTACAGGGACAGTTTACGAGCAGTACGTC. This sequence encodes CASSTGTVYEQYV.

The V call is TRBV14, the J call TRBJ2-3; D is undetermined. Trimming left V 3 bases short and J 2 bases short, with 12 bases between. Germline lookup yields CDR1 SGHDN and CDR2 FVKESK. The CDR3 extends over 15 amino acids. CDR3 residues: CASSHPRGLTDTQYF. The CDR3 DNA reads TGTGCCAGCAGCCACCCTAGAGGTCTCACAGATACGCAGTATTTT.

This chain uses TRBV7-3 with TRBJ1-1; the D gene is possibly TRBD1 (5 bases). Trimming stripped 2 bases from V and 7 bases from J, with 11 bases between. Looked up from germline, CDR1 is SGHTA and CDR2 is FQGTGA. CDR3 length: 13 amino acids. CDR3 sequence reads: CASSLSNTGEAFF. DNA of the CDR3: TGTGCCAGCAGCTTATCAAACACAGGTGAAGCTTTCTTT.

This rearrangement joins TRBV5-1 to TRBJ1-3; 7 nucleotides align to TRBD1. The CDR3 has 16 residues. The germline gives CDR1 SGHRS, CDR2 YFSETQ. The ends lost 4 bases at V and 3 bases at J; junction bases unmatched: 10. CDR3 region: CASSPLSDRVGNTIYF. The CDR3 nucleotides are TGCGCCAGCAGCCCCCTTTCAGACAGGGTTGGAAACACCATATATTTT.

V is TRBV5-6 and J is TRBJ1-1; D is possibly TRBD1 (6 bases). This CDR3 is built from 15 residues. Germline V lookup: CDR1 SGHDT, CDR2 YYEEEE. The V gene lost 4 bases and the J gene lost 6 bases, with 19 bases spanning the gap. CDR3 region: CASSLWTVVGAEAFF. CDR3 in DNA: TGTGCCAGCAGCCTCTGGACAGTTGTTGGCGCTGAAGCTTTCTTT.

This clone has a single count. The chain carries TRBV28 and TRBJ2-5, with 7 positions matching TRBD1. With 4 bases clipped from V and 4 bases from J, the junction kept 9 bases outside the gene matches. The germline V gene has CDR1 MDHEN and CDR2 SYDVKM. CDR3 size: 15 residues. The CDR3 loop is CASSSDRVVGETQYF. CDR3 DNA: TGTGCCAGCAGTTCCGACAGGGTGGTTGGAGAGACCCAGTACTTC.

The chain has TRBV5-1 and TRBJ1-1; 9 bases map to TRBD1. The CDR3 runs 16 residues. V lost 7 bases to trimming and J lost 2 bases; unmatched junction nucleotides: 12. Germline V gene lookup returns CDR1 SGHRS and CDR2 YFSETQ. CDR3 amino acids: CASGDREATYNTEAFF. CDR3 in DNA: TGCGCCAGCGGGGACAGGGAAGCGACTTACAACACTGAAGCTTTCTTT.

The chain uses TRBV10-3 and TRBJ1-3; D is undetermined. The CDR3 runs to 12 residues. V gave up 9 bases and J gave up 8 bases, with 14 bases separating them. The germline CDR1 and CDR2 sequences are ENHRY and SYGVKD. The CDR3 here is CAIMRSPDTIYF. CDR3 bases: TGTGCCATAATGCGGAGTCCGGACACCATATATTTT.

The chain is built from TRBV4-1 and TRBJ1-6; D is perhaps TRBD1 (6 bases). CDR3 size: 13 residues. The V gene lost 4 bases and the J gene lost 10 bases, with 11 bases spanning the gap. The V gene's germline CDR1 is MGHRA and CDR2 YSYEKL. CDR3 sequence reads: CASSPQGISPLHF. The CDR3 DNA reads TGCGCCAGCAGCCCGCAGGGGATATCACCCCTCCACTTT.

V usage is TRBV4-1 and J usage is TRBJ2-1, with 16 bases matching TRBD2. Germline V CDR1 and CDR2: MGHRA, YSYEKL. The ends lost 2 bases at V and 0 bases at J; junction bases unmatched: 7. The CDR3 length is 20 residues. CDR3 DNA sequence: TGCGCCAGCAGCCAAAGAGACGGGACTAGCGGGGGGGGCTCCTACAATGAGCAGTTCTTC. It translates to CASSQRDGTSGGGSYNEQFF.

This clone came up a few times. CDR3 sequence: CASSQNRDRVNEKLFF. In nucleotides, the CDR3 is TGTGCCAGCAGCCAAAACCGGGACAGAGTTAATGAAAAACTGTTTTTT. The genes are TRBV6-6 and TRBJ1-4, with 7 positions matching TRBD1. The germline gives CDR1 MNHNY, CDR2 SVGAGI (reference sequence). V lost 6 bases to trimming and J lost 4 bases; unmatched junction nucleotides: 11. The CDR3 has 16 amino acids.

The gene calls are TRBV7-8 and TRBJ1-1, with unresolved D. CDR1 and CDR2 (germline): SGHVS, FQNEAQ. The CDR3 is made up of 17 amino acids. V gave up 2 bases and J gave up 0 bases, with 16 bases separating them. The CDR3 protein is CASSLYGQARMNTEAFF. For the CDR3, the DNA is TGTGCCAGCAGCTTATACGGCCAGGCCCGCATGAACACTGAAGCTTTCTTT. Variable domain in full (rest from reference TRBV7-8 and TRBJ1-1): GAGVSQSPRYKVAKRGQDVALRCDPISGHVSLFWYQQALGQGPEFLTYFQNEAQLDKSGLPSDRFFAERPEGSVSTLKIQRTQQEDSAVYLCASSLYGQARMNTEAFFGQGTRLTVV.

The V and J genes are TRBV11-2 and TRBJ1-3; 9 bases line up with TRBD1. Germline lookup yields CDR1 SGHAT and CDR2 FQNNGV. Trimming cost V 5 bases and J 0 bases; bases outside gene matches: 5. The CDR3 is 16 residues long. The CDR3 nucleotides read TGTGCCAGCAGCCCCTGGACAGGGGACTCTGGAAACACCATATATTTT. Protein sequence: CASSPWTGDSGNTIYF.

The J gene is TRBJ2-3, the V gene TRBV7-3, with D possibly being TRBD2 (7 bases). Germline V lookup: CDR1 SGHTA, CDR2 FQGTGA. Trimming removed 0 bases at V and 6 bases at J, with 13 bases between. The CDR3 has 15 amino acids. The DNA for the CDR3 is TGTGCCAGCAGCTTAACGAGGGGGGGCCTGGATACGCAGTATTTT. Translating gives CASSLTRGGLDTQYF.

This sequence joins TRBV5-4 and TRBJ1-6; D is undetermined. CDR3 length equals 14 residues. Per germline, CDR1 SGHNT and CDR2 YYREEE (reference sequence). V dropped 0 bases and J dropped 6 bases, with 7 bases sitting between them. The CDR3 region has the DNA TGTGCCAGCAGCTTGGACAGAGTTAATTCACCCCTCCACTTT. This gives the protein CASSLDRVNSPLHF. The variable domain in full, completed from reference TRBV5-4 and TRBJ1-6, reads ETGVTQSPTHLIKTRGQQVTLRCSSQSGHNTVSWYQQALGQGPQFIFQYYREEENGRGNFPPRFSGLQFPNYSSELNVNALELDDSALYLCASSLDRVNSPLHFGNGTRLTVT.

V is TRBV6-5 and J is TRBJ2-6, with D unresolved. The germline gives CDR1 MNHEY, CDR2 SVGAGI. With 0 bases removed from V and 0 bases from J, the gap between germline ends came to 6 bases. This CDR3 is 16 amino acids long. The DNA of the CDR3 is TGTGCCAGCAGTTACTCGTCCAACTCTGGGGCCAACGTCCTGACTTTC. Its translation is CASSYSSNSGANVLTF.

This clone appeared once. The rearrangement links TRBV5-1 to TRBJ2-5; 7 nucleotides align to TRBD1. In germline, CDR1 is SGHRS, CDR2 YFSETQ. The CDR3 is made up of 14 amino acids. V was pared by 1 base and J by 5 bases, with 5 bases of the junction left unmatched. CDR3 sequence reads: CASSLRGGMETQYF. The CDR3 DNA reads TGCGCCAGCAGCTTGCGAGGGGGCATGGAGACCCAGTACTTC.

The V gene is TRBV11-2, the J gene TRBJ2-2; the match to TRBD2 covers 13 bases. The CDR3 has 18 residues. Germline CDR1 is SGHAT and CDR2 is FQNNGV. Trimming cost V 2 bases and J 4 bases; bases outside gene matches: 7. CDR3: CASSLRLAGGVSTGELFF. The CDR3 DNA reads TGTGCCAGCAGCTTACGACTAGCGGGGGGTGTAAGCACCGGGGAGCTGTTTTTT.

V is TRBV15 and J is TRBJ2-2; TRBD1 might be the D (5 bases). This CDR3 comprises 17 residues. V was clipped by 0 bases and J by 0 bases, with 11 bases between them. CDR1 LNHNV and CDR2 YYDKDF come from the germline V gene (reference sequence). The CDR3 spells CATSRDQDRANTGELFF. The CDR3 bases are TGTGCCACCAGCAGAGATCAAGACAGAGCGAACACCGGGGAGCTGTTTTTT. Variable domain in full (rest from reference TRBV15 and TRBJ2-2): DAMVIQNPRYQVTQFGKPVTLSCSQTLNHNVMYWYQQKSSQAPKLLFHYYDKDFNNEADTPDNFQSRRPNTSFCFLDIRSPGLGDTAMYLCATSRDQDRANTGELFFGEGSRLTVL.

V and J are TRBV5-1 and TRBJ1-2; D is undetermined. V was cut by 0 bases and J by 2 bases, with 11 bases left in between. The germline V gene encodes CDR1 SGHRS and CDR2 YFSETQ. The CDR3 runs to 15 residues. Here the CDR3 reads CASSLGGEGNYGYTF. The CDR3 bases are TGCGCCAGCAGCTTGGGAGGAGAGGGAAACTATGGCTACACCTTC.

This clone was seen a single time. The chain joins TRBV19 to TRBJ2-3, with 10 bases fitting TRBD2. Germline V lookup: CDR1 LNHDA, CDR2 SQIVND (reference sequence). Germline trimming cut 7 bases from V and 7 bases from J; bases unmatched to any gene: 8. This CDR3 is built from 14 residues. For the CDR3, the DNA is TGTGCCAGTACTCTTAGCGGGGGGACTCATACGCAGTATTTT. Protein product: CASTLSGGTHTQYF.

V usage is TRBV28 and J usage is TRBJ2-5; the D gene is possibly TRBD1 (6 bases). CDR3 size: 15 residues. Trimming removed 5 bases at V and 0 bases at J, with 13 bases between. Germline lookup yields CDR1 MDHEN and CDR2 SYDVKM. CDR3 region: CASSPGQTYQETQYF. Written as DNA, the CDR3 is TGTGCCAGCAGTCCAGGACAGACGTACCAAGAGACCCAGTACTTC.

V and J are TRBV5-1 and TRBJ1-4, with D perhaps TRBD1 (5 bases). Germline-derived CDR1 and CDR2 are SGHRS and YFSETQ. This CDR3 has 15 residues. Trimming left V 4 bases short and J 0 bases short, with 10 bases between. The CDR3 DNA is TGCGCCAGCAGCCGGGGGACCACAACTAATGAAAAACTGTTTTTT. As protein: CASSRGTTTNEKLFF.

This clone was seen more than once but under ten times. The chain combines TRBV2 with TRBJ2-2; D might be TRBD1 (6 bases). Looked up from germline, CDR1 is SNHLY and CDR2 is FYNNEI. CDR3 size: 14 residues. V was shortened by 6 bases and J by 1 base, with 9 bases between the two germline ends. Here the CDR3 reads CASRVTGNTGELFF. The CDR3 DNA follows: TGTGCCAGCAGGGTGACAGGGAACACCGGGGAGCTGTTTTTT.